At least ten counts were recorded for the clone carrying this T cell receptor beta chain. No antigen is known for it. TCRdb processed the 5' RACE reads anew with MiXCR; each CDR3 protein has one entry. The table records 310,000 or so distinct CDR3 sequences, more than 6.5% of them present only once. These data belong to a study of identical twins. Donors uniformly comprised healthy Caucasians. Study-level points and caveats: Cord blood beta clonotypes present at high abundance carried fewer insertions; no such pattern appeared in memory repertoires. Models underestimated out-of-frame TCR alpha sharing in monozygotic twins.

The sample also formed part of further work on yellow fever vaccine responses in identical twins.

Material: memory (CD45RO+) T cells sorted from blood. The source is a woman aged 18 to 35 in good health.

CDR3 region: CASSLGGVGQGPYNEQFF. DNA of the CDR3: TGCGCCAGCAGCTTGGGCGGGGTGGGGCAAGGTCCCTACAATGAGCAGTTCTTC. The chain couples TRBV5-1 to TRBJ2-1; a weak D match, TRBD2 (6 bases). CDR1 SGHRS and CDR2 YFSETQ come from the germline V gene. The CDR3 is 18 residues long. Deletions cut 0 bases from V and 2 bases from J, with 18 bases between.